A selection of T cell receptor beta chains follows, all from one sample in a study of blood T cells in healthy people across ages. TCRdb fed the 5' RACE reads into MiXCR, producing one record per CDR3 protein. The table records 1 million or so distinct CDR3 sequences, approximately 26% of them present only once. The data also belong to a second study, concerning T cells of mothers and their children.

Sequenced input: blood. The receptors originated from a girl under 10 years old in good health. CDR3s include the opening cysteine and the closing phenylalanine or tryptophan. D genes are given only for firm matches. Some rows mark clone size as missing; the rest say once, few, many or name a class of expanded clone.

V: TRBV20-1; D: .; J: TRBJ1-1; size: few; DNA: TGCAGTGCTAGTAGAGGCCTGAACACTGAAGCTTTCTTT; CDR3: CSASRGLNTEAFF
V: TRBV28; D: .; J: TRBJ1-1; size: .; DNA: TGTGCCAGCAGGCCCAGCTTTGGTGTCACTGAAGCTTTCTTT; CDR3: CASRPSFGVTEAFF
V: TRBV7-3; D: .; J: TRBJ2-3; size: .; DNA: TGTGCCAGCAGCTTAAACCCGGACACAGATACGCAGTATTTT; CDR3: CASSLNPDTDTQYF
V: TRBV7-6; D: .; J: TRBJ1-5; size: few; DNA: TGTGCCAGCAGCGAAAGGGGAGCGCAGCCCCAGCATTTT; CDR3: CASSERGAQPQHF
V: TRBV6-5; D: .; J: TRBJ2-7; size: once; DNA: TGTGCCAGCGAGGCCAAAATGGACAGCTACGAGCAGTACTTC; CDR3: CASEAKMDSYEQYF
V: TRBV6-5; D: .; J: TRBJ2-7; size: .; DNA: TGTGCCAGCAGTCGGGGACGGGCGGCGGACGAGCAGTACTTC; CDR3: CASSRGRAADEQYF
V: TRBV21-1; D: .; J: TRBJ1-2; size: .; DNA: TGTGCCAGCAGCAAAGTAATAATCAGAGTTCGTAGTTCCTACACCTTC; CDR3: CASSKVIIRVRSSYTF
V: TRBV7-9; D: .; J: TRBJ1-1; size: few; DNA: TGTGCCAGTACTCCTGGGGCTCTTGAAGCTTTCTTT; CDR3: CASTPGALEAFF
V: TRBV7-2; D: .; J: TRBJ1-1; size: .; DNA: TGTGCCAGCAGCTTACATGGCACTGAAGCTTTCTTT; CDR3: CASSLHGTEAFF
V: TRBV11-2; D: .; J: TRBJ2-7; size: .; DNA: TGTGCCAGCAGCGCCATCGTTTGGGGGGCCTCCTACGAGCAGTACTTC; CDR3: CASSAIVWGASYEQYF
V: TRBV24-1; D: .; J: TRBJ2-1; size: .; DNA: TGTGCCACCGGGAACGGCAATGAGCAGTTCTTC; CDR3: CATGNGNEQFF
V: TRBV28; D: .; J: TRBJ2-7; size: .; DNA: TGTGCCAGCAGACCAAGGACAGAGGTGTTTTACGAGCAGTACTTC; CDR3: CASRPRTEVFYEQYF
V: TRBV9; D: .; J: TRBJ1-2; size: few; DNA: TGTGCCAGCAGCGTAGATCCAGGGGCGGACTATGGCTACACCTTC; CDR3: CASSVDPGADYGYTF
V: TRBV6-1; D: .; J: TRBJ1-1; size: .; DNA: TGTGCCAGCAGTGTCGGGACGTTAAACACTGAAGCTTTCTTT; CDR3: CASSVGTLNTEAFF
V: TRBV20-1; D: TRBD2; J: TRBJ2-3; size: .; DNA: TGCAGTGCTAGGGGTGGGACTAGCGGGGGGGCTCTGATGTATACGCAGTATTTT; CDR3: CSARGGTSGGALMYTQYF
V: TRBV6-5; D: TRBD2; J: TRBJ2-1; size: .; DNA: TGTGCCAGCAGTCGCAAAACTAGCGGGGAGTACAATGAGCAGTTCTTC; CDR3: CASSRKTSGEYNEQFF
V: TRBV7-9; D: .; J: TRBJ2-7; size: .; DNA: TGTGCCAGCAGGGGCGGTGCTCAGGGCGAGCAGTACTTC; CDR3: CASRGGAQGEQYF
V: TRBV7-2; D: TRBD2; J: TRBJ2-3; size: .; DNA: TGTGCCAGCAGCTTCCTTAGCGGGGGGCTCCCAGATACGCAGTATTTT; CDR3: CASSFLSGGLPDTQYF
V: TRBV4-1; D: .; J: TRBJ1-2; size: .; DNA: TGCGCCAGCAGCCCCGCAGGACAGCACTATGGCTACACCTTC; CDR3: CASSPAGQHYGYTF
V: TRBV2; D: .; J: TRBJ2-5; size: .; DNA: TGTGCCACCCCGACAGTTCAAGAGACCCAGTACTTC; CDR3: CATPTVQETQYF
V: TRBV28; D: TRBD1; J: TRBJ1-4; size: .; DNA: TGTGCCTTAGGAGACAGGGGTAATGAAAAACTGTTTTTT; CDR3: CALGDRGNEKLFF
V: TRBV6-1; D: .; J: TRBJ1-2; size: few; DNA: TGTGCCAGCAGTGCGAGTGATGTGGATGGCTACACCTTC; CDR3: CASSASDVDGYTF
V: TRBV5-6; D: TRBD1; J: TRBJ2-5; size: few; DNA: TGTGCCAGCAGCAATACAGGGGCAGAGACCCAGTACTTC; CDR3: CASSNTGAETQYF
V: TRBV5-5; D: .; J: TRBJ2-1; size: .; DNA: TGTGCCAGCAGCTTGTGGGCGGGAAAAGGTCACAATGAGCAGTTCTTC; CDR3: CASSLWAGKGHNEQFF
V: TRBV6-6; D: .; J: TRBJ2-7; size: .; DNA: TGTGCCAGCACCACCGACGGCCCAGGCTACGAGCAGTACTTC; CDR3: CASTTDGPGYEQYF
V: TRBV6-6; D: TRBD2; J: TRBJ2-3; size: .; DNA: TGTGCCAGCCGCAAGGTGCCTAGCGGGAGATCAGATACGCAGTATTTT; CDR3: CASRKVPSGRSDTQYF
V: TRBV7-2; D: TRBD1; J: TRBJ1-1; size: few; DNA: TGTGCCAGCAGCTTTAAGACAGGGAGTATGAACACTGAAGCTTTCTTT; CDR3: CASSFKTGSMNTEAFF
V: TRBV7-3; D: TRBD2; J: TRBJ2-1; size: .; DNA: TGTGCCAGCAGCTCAGCTAGCGGGAATCGAGGTGAGCAGTTCTTC; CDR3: CASSSASGNRGEQFF
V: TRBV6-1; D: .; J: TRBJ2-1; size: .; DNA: TGTGCCAGCAGTGGCGTAATGACAGGCGCCTACAATGAGCAGTTCTTC; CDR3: CASSGVMTGAYNEQFF
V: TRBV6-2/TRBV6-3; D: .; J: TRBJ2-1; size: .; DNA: TGTGCCAGTTTTGGCTCCTACAATGAGCAGTTCTTC; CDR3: CASFGSYNEQFF
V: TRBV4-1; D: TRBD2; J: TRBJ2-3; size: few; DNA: TGCGCCGGCAGCCAAGCGCTTAGCGGGAGTGTTACAGATACGCAGTATTTT; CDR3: CAGSQALSGSVTDTQYF
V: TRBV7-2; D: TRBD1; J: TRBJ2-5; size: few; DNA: TGTGCCAGCAGCACCACAGGGGGCTTGGAGACCCAGTACTTC; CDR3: CASSTTGGLETQYF
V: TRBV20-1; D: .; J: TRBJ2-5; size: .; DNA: TGCAGTTTTTGGGGTAGCGGAAAAGAGACCCAGTACTTC; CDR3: CSFWGSGKETQYF
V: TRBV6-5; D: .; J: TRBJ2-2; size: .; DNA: TGTGCCGGCAGTTACATCAGCACCGGGGAGCTGTTTTTT; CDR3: CAGSYISTGELFF
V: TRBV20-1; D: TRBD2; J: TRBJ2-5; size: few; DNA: TGCAGTGCTCCGTCAGCGGGAGCATTAGAGACCCAGTACTTC; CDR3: CSAPSAGALETQYF
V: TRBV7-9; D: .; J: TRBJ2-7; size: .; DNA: TGTGCCAGCAGCGGGGTTGTGGGCGAGCAGTACTTC; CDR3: CASSGVVGEQYF
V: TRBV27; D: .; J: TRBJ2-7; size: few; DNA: TGTGCCAGCAGTTTAAACAGAAACTACGAGCAGTACTTC; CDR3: CASSLNRNYEQYF
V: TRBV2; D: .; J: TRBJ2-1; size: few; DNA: TGTGCCAGCAGTGAGGAGGCGGGGCTATACAATGGGCAGTTCTTC; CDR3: CASSEEAGLYNGQFF